A selection of T cell receptor beta chains follows, all from one sample in a study of blood T cell repertoires in COVID-19. Data came from immunoSEQ multiplex PCR; TCRdb stores just in-frame clones and leaves some out. This table holds some 85,000 clones, roughly nine tenths found once. Sequenced input: peripheral blood. These receptors were collected from a man between 50 and 59 years old with acute or convalescent COVID-19. CDR3s include the opening cysteine and the closing phenylalanine or tryptophan. A D gene is named only where the DNA matches it firmly. The size entry is marked missing in some rows and otherwise reads once, few, many or a size class.

clone size: NA
D gene: TRBD1
J gene: TRBJ1-6
V gene: TRBV28
CDR3 protein: CASRQGTGRNSPLHF
CDR3 DNA: TGTGCCAGCAGACAAGGGACAGGGAGAAATTCACCCCTCCACTTT

clone size: NA
D gene: TRBD1
J gene: TRBJ2-3
V gene: TRBV5-6
CDR3 protein: CASSRTGGGTDTQYF
CDR3 DNA: TGTGCCAGCAGCCGTACAGGGGGCGGCACAGATACGCAGTATTTT

clone size: NA
D gene: NA
J gene: TRBJ2-1
V gene: TRBV20-1
CDR3 protein: CSAAGVDEQFF
CDR3 DNA: TGCAGTGCTGCAGGGGTTGATGAGCAGTTCTTC

clone size: NA
D gene: NA
J gene: TRBJ1-2
V gene: TRBV29-1
CDR3 protein: CSADTGNYGYTF
CDR3 DNA: TGCAGCGCCGATACAGGGAACTATGGCTACACCTTC

clone size: NA
D gene: TRBD2
J gene: TRBJ2-1
V gene: TRBV7-3
CDR3 protein: CASSLLGLADEQFF
CDR3 DNA: TGTGCCAGCAGCTTACTCGGACTAGCTGATGAGCAGTTCTTC

clone size: few
D gene: NA
J gene: TRBJ2-7
V gene: TRBV2
CDR3 protein: CASSETSEQYF
CDR3 DNA: TGTGCCAGCAGTGAAACAAGCGAGCAGTACTTC

clone size: NA
D gene: TRBD1
J gene: TRBJ1-3
V gene: TRBV11-2
CDR3 protein: CASSRTGGTGNTIYF
CDR3 DNA: TGTGCCAGCTCACGAACAGGGGGCACTGGAAACACCATATATTTT

clone size: NA
D gene: NA
J gene: TRBJ1-6
V gene: TRBV10-3
CDR3 protein: CAISKMGFGSPLHF
CDR3 DNA: TGTGCCATCAGCAAGATGGGTTTCGGGTCACCCCTCCACTTT

clone size: once
D gene: TRBD1
J gene: TRBJ1-2
V gene: TRBV6-1
CDR3 protein: CASSEARRGVNYGYTF
CDR3 DNA: TGTGCCAGCAGTGAAGCCCGCAGGGGGGTTAACTATGGCTACACCTTC

clone size: NA
D gene: TRBD1
J gene: TRBJ1-5
V gene: TRBV7-2
CDR3 protein: CATRQGIGQPQHF
CDR3 DNA: TGTGCCACAAGACAGGGCATAGGGCAGCCCCAGCATTTT

clone size: once
D gene: TRBD2
J gene: TRBJ2-3
V gene: TRBV7-2
CDR3 protein: CASSLASGGAGSGTDTQYF
CDR3 DNA: TGTGCCAGCAGCTTAGCTAGCGGGGGGGCCGGTTCGGGGACAGATACGCAGTATTTT

clone size: NA
D gene: TRBD1
J gene: TRBJ2-7
V gene: TRBV11-2
CDR3 protein: CASSSGQGVTYEQYF
CDR3 DNA: TGTGCCAGCAGCTCGGGACAGGGGGTTACTTACGAGCAGTACTTC

clone size: NA
D gene: NA
J gene: TRBJ2-5
V gene: TRBV7-2
CDR3 protein: CASSLLSLRGLQETQYF
CDR3 DNA: TGTGCCAGCAGCTTATTATCGTTGCGGGGCCTCCAAGAGACCCAGTACTTC

clone size: NA
D gene: NA
J gene: TRBJ1-5
V gene: TRBV2
CDR3 protein: CASHRVNQPQHF
CDR3 DNA: TGTGCCAGCCACAGGGTGAATCAGCCCCAGCATTTT

clone size: NA
D gene: NA
J gene: TRBJ1-4
V gene: TRBV25-1
CDR3 protein: CASSRQRNEKLFF
CDR3 DNA: TGTGCCAGCAGTCGGCAGCGCAATGAAAAACTGTTTTTT

clone size: NA
D gene: NA
J gene: TRBJ1-1
V gene: TRBV3-1/TRBV3-2
CDR3 protein: CASTSNIQGTEAFF
CDR3 DNA: TGTGCCAGCACTTCCAATATCCAGGGCACTGAAGCTTTCTTT

clone size: NA
D gene: NA
J gene: TRBJ1-5
V gene: TRBV27
CDR3 protein: CASRRGTKQPQHF
CDR3 DNA: TGTGCCAGCAGGCGGGGGACGAAACAGCCCCAGCATTTT

clone size: NA
D gene: NA
J gene: TRBJ2-7
V gene: TRBV27
CDR3 protein: CASRYVGGGEQYF
CDR3 DNA: TGTGCCAGCAGATATGTGGGGGGTGGGGAGCAGTACTTC

clone size: NA
D gene: NA
J gene: TRBJ2-5
V gene: TRBV7-8
CDR3 protein: CASSLWAESSQYF
CDR3 DNA: TGTGCCAGCAGCTTATGGGCAGAATCCTCCCAGTACTTC

clone size: NA
D gene: TRBD1
J gene: TRBJ1-5
V gene: TRBV14
CDR3 protein: CASSARTGVGNQPQHF
CDR3 DNA: TGTGCCAGCAGCGCGCGGACAGGTGTTGGGAATCAGCCCCAGCATTTT

clone size: NA
D gene: TRBD1
J gene: TRBJ1-1
V gene: TRBV4-1
CDR3 protein: CASSQVRTGGFTEAFF
CDR3 DNA: TGCGCCAGCAGCCAAGTCCGGACAGGGGGCTTCACCGAAGCTTTCTTT

clone size: NA
D gene: NA
J gene: TRBJ2-7
V gene: TRBV6-4
CDR3 protein: CASSDSIGDEQYF
CDR3 DNA: TGTGCCAGCAGTGACTCAATAGGGGACGAGCAGTACTTC

clone size: NA
D gene: NA
J gene: TRBJ1-3
V gene: TRBV5-1
CDR3 protein: CASSARGGSAGNTIYF
CDR3 DNA: TGCGCCAGCAGCGCGCGTGGGGGGTCGGCTGGAAACACCATATATTTT

clone size: NA
D gene: NA
J gene: TRBJ1-1
V gene: TRBV7-8
CDR3 protein: CASSLVSGVGTEAFF
CDR3 DNA: TGTGCCAGCAGCTTAGTTTCCGGGGTTGGCACTGAAGCTTTCTTT

clone size: NA
D gene: TRBD1
J gene: TRBJ2-6
V gene: TRBV19
CDR3 protein: CASSTRDRTGSGANVLTF
CDR3 DNA: TGTGCCAGTAGTACTAGGGACAGGACTGGCTCTGGGGCCAACGTCCTGACTTTC

clone size: once
D gene: NA
J gene: TRBJ1-4
V gene: TRBV5-1
CDR3 protein: CASRLGATDEKLFF
CDR3 DNA: TGCGCCAGCAGATTGGGGGCTACAGATGAAAAACTGTTTTTT

clone size: NA
D gene: TRBD2
J gene: TRBJ2-5
V gene: TRBV7-2
CDR3 protein: CASSTGLVEETQYF
CDR3 DNA: TGTGCCAGCAGCACCGGACTAGTCGAGGAGACCCAGTACTTC

clone size: NA
D gene: TRBD2
J gene: TRBJ2-4
V gene: TRBV5-1
CDR3 protein: CASRAGGGNIQYF
CDR3 DNA: TGCGCCAGCAGAGCGGGGGGCGGAAACATTCAGTACTTC

clone size: NA
D gene: TRBD2
J gene: TRBJ2-3
V gene: TRBV9
CDR3 protein: CASSVGASGGNTDTQYF
CDR3 DNA: TGTGCCAGCAGCGTAGGGGCTAGCGGGGGGAACACAGATACGCAGTATTTT

clone size: NA
D gene: NA
J gene: TRBJ1-3
V gene: TRBV5-1
CDR3 protein: CASSLSPGGSGNTIYF
CDR3 DNA: TGCGCCAGCAGTTTAAGTCCGGGGGGCTCTGGAAACACCATATATTTT

clone size: NA
D gene: TRBD2
J gene: TRBJ2-1
V gene: TRBV9
CDR3 protein: CASSVSPGGNEQFF
CDR3 DNA: TGTGCCAGCAGCGTATCTCCGGGGGGCAATGAGCAGTTCTTC

clone size: NA
D gene: NA
J gene: TRBJ1-5
V gene: TRBV13
CDR3 protein: CASSRHRNQPQHF
CDR3 DNA: TGTGCCAGCAGCCGACACCGCAATCAGCCCCAGCATTTT

clone size: NA
D gene: TRBD1
J gene: TRBJ1-6
V gene: TRBV25-1
CDR3 protein: CASRPGTGVSPLHF
CDR3 DNA: TGTGCCAGCAGACCGGGGACAGGGGTATCACCCCTCCACTTT

clone size: NA
D gene: NA
J gene: TRBJ1-1
V gene: TRBV19
CDR3 protein: CASIGVTEAFF
CDR3 DNA: TGTGCCAGCATCGGGGTCACTGAAGCTTTCTTT

clone size: NA
D gene: TRBD1
J gene: TRBJ1-3
V gene: TRBV7-2
CDR3 protein: CASSSQFDRAGNTIYF
CDR3 DNA: TGTGCCAGCAGCTCCCAATTTGACAGGGCTGGAAACACCATATATTTT

clone size: NA
D gene: NA
J gene: TRBJ2-3
V gene: TRBV7-3
CDR3 protein: CASSPNWASDTQYF
CDR3 DNA: TGTGCCAGCAGCCCCAATTGGGCTTCAGATACGCAGTATTTT

clone size: NA
D gene: NA
J gene: TRBJ2-1
V gene: TRBV7-2
CDR3 protein: CASSLVVSHEQFF
CDR3 DNA: TGTGCCAGCAGCTTAGTCGTGAGCCATGAGCAGTTCTTC

clone size: NA
D gene: NA
J gene: TRBJ2-5
V gene: TRBV4-1
CDR3 protein: CASSQDWPLPETQYF
CDR3 DNA: TGCGCCAGCAGCCAAGATTGGCCTTTGCCAGAGACCCAGTACTTC

clone size: NA
D gene: NA
J gene: TRBJ1-2
V gene: TRBV10-1
CDR3 protein: CASSEWNRANYGYTF
CDR3 DNA: TGCGCCAGCAGTGAGTGGAACAGGGCTAACTATGGCTACACCTTC

clone size: NA
D gene: NA
J gene: TRBJ2-7
V gene: TRBV7-8
CDR3 protein: CASSLATYEQYF
CDR3 DNA: TGTGCCAGCAGCTTAGCTACCTACGAGCAGTACTTC

clone size: NA
D gene: TRBD2
J gene: TRBJ2-2
V gene: TRBV6-1
CDR3 protein: CASSELAGGPTTGELFF
CDR3 DNA: TGTGCCAGCAGTGAACTAGCGGGGGGCCCAACGACCGGGGAGCTGTTTTTT

clone size: NA
D gene: NA
J gene: TRBJ1-2
V gene: TRBV6-5
CDR3 protein: CASSLQRDYGYTF
CDR3 DNA: TGTGCCAGCAGCCTCCAGCGGGACTATGGCTACACCTTC

clone size: NA
D gene: NA
J gene: TRBJ1-4
V gene: TRBV6-5
CDR3 protein: CASSYSTSQWLF
CDR3 DNA: TGTGCCAGCAGTTACTCGACTTCCCAGTGGCTTTTT

clone size: NA
D gene: TRBD1
J gene: TRBJ2-7
V gene: TRBV5-1
CDR3 protein: CASSSGTATYEQYF
CDR3 DNA: TGCGCCAGCAGCTCCGGGACAGCCACCTACGAGCAGTACTTC

clone size: NA
D gene: TRBD1
J gene: TRBJ1-1
V gene: TRBV6-5
CDR3 protein: CASSYSRTGGAEAFF
CDR3 DNA: TGTGCCAGCAGTTACTCAAGGACAGGGGGCGCTGAAGCTTTCTTT